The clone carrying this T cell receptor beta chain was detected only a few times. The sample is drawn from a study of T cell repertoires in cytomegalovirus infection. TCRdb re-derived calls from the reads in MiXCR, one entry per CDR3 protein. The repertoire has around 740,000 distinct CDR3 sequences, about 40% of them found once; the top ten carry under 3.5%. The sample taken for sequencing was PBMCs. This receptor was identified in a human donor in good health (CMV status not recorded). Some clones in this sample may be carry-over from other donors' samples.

CDR3 residues: CASSSRGRGSSYNEQFF. The CDR3 region has the DNA TGTGCCAGTAGTTCTAGGGGGCGCGGCAGCTCCTACAATGAGCAGTTCTTC. The rearrangement joins TRBV19 to TRBJ2-1; 7 bases line up with TRBD1. Germline-derived CDR1 and CDR2 are LNHDA and SQIVND (reference sequence). This CDR3 is 17 amino acids long. After removal of 5 bases from V and 0 bases from J, the junction contained 10 bases not matched to a gene.